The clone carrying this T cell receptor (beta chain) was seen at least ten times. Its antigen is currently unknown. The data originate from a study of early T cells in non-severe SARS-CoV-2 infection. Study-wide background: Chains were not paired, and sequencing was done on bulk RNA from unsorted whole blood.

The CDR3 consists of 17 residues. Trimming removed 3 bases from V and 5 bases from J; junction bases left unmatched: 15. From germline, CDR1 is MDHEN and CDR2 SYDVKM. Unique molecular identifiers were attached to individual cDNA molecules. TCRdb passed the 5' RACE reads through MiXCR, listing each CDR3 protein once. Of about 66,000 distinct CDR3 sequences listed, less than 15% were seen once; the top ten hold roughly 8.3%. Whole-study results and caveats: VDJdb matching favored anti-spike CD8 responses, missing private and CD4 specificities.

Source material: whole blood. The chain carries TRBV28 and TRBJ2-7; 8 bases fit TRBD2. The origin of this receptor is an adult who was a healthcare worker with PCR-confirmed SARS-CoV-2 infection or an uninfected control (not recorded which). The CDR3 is CASSFFSGSGRRNEQYF. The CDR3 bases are TGTGCCAGCAGTTTTTTCTCTGGAAGCGGGAGACGGAACGAGCAGTACTTC.